The present entry profiles one T cell receptor (beta chain) with its context. The target antigen is unknown. Researchers ran the PCR with 60 Vbeta and 13 Jbeta primers. Produced via immunoSEQ multiplex PCR; TCRdb's table is partial and in-frame only. The repertoire holds roughly 100,000 clones, around 75% seen once, with approximately 2% in the top ten. The sample belongs to a study of cytomegalovirus exposure and HLA in healthy donors. Whole-study findings and limits: Per a prior analysis, the majority of TCR beta V segments were productive roughly 90% or roughly 30% of the time.

Trimming cost V 0 bases and J 2 bases; bases outside gene matches: 9. The CDR3 covers 17 residues. CDR1 and CDR2 from the germline V gene are LGHNA and YNFKEQ. Input material: PBMCs. The rearrangement uses TRBV4-2 and TRBJ2-7; 8 positions agree with TRBD2. This receptor was identified in a man aged 30-40 years in good health and CMV-seronegative. CDR3 nucleotide sequence: TGTGCCAGCAGCCAAGATTCGAGCGGGAGCCGTACCTACGAGCAGTACTTC. This encodes CASSQDSSGSRTYEQYF.